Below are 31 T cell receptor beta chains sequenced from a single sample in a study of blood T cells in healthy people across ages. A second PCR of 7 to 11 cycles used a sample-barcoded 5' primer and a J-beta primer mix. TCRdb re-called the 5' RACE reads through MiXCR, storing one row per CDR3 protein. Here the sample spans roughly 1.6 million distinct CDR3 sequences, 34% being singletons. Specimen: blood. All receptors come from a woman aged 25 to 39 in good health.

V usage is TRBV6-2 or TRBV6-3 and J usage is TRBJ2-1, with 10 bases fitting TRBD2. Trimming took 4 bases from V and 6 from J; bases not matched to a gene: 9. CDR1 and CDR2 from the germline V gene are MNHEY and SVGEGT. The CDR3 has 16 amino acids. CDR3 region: CASSSATSGLTNEQFF. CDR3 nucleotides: TGTGCCAGCAGTTCCGCGACTAGCGGGCTGACCAATGAGCAGTTCTTC.

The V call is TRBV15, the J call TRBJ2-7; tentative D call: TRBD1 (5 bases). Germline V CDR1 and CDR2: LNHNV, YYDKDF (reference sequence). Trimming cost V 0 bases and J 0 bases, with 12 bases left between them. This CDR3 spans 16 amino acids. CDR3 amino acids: CATSRERGPLSYEQYF. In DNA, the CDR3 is TGTGCCACCAGCAGAGAAAGGGGTCCCCTCTCCTACGAGCAGTACTTC.

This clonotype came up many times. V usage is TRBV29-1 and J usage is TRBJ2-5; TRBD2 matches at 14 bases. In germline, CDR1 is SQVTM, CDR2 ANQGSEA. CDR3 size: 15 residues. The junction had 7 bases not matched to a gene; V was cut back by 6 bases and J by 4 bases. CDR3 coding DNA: TGCAGCGTGGCGAGGACTAGCGGGGGGCGAGAGACCCAGTACTTC. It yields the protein CSVARTSGGRETQYF.

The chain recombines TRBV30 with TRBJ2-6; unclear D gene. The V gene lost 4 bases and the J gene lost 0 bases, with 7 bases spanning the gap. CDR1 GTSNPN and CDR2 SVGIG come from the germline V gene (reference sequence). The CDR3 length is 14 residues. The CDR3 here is CAWTWASGANVLTF. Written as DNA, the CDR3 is TGTGCCTGGACTTGGGCCTCTGGGGCCAACGTCCTGACTTTC.

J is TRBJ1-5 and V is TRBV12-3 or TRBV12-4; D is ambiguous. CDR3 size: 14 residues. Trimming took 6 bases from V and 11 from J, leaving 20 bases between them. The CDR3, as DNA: TGTGCCAGCAGCCTCAGCGGGCACGGCAAGTCCCAGCATTTT. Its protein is CASSLSGHGKSQHF.

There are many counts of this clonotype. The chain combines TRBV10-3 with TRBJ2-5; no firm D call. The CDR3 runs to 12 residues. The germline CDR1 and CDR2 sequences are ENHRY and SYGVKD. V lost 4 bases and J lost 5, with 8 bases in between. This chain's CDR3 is CAISGSTETQYF. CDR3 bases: TGTGCCATCAGTGGTTCAACGGAGACCCAGTACTTC.

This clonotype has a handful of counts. This CDR3 is CSARERGGSNEQFF. For the CDR3, the DNA is TGCAGTGCTAGAGAGAGAGGGGGGTCCAATGAGCAGTTCTTC. This sequence joins TRBV20-1 and TRBJ2-1; either TRBD1 or TRBD2 may fit D (6 bases each). Trimming cost V 0 bases and J 6 bases, with 12 bases left between them. Germline V gives CDR1 DFQATT, CDR2 SNEGSKA (reference sequence). This CDR3 spans 14 amino acids.

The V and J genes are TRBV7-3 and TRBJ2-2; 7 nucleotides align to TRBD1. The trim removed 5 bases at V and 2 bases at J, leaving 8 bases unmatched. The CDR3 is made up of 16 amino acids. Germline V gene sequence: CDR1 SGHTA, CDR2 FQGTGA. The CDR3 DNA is TGTGCCAGCAGCCACGGGAAGGGGGCAAACACCGGGGAGCTGTTTTTT. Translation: CASSHGKGANTGELFF.

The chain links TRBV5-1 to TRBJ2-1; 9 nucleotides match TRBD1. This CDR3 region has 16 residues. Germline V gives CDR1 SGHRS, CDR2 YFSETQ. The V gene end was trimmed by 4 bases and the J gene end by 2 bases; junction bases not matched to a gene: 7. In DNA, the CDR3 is TGCGCCAGCAGCGAATCACAGGGGGCAACCTACAATGAGCAGTTCTTC. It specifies CASSESQGATYNEQFF.

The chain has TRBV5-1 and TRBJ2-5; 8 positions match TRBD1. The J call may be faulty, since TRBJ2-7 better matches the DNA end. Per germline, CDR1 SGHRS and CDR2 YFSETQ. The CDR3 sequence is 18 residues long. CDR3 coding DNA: TGCGCCAGCAGCTTGCTTCCCTCCGGGACAGGAACCAACTACGAGCAGTACTTC. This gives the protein CASSLLPSGTGTNYEQYF.

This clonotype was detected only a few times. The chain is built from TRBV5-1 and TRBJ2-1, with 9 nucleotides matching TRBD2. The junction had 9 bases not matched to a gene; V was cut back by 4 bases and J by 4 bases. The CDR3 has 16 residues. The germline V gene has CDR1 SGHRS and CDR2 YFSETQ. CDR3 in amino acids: CASSDDLAGLYNEQFF. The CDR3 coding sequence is TGCGCCAGCAGCGACGATCTAGCGGGGCTATACAATGAGCAGTTCTTC.

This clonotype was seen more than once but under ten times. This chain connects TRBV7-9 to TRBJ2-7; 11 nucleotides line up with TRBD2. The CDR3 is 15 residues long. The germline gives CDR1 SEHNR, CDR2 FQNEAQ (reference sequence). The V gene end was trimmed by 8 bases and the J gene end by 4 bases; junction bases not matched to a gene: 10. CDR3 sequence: CASGSSGGQGYEQYF. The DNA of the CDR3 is TGTGCCAGCGGATCTAGCGGGGGGCAGGGATACGAGCAGTACTTC.

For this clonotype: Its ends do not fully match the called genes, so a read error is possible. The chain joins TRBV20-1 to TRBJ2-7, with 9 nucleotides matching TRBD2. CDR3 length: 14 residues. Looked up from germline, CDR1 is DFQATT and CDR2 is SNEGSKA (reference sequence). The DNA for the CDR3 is TGCAGTGCTTCCCTAGCGGGGAGCTTCTACAAGCAGTACTTC. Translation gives CSASLAGSFYKQYF.

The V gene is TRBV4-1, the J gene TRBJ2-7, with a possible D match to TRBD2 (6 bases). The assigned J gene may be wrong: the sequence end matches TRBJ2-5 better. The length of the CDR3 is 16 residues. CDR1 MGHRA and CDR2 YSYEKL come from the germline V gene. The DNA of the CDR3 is TGCGCCAGCAGCTCAGGGTCGGGAGCTAAAGGAGAGACCCAGTACTTC. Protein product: CASSSGSGAKGETQYF.

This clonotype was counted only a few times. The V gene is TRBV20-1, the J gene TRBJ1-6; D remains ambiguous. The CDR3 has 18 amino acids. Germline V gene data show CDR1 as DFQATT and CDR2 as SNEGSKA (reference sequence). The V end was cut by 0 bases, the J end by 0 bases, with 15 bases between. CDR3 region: CSARDDQVYFSYNSPLHF. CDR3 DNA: TGCAGTGCTAGAGATGACCAGGTCTACTTCTCCTATAATTCACCCCTCCACTTT.

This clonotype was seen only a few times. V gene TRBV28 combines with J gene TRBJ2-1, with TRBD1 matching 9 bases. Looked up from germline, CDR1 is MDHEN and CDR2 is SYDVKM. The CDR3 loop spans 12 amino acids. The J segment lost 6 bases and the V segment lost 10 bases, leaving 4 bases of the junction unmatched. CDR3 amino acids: CATGTGLNEQFF. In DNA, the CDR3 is TGTGCCACTGGGACAGGGCTCAATGAGCAGTTCTTC.

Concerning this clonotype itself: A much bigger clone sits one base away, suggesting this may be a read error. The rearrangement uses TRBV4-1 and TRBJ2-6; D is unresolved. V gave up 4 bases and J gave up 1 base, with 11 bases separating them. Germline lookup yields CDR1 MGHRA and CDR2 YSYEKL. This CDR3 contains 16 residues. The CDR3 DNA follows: TGCGCCAGCAGCCCATCAACTGGGTCTGGGGCCAACGTCCTGACTTTC. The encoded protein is CASSPSTGSGANVLTF.

The chain's CDR3 is CASTTQVGRSEKLFF. The CDR3 DNA follows: TGTGCCAGCACGACCCAGGTGGGGCGGAGTGAAAAACTGTTTTTT. The chain is built from TRBV7-2 and TRBJ1-4; maybe TRBD1 (5 bases). The CDR3 length is 15 residues. V lost 7 bases and J 7 bases, leaving 19 bases between the germline ends. Germline loops: CDR1 SGHTA, CDR2 FQGNSA.

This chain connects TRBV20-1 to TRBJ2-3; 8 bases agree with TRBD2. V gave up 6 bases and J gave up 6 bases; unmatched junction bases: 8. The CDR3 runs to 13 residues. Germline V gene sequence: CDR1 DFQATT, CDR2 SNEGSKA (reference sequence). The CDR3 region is CSAPRGGPDTQYF. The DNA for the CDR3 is TGCAGTGCCCCACGGGGGGGCCCGGATACGCAGTATTTT.

CDR3 in DNA: TGTGCCAGCGACATCCTCGGGGGGTATAGCAATCAGCCCCAGCATTTT. Translated: CASDILGGYSNQPQHF. The chain links TRBV28 to TRBJ1-5, with D possibly TRBD1 on 5 matching bases. Trimming took off 8 bases at V and 0 bases at J, with 17 bases between the two ends. The germline V gene encodes CDR1 MDHEN and CDR2 SYDVKM. The CDR3 length is 16 residues.

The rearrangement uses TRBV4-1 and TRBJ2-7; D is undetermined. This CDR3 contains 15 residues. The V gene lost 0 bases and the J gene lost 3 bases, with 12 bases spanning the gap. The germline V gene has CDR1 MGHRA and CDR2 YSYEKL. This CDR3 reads CASSQDWTVIYEQYF. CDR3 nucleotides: TGCGCCAGCAGCCAAGACTGGACGGTGATCTACGAGCAGTACTTC.

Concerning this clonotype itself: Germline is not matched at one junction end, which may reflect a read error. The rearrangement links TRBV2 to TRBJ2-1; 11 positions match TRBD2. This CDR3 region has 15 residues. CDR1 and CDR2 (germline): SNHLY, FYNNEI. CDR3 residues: CASRLTSGNYDEQFF. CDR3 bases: TGTGCCAGCAGGCTGACTAGCGGGAACTACGATGAGCAGTTCTTC. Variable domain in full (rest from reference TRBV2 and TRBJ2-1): EPEVTQTPSHQVTQMGQEVILRCVPISNHLYFYWYRQILGQKVEFLVSFYNNEISEKSEIFDDQFSVERPDGSNFTLKIRSTKLEDSAMYFCASRLTSGNYDEQFFGPGTRLTVL.

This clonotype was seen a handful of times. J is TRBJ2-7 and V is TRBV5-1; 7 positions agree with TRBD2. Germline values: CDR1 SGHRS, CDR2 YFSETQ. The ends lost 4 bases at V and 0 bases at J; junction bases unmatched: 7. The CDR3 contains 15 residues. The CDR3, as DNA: TGCGCCAGCAGCCCGGGGGAGGGGAGCTCCTACGAGCAGTACTTC. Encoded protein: CASSPGEGSSYEQYF. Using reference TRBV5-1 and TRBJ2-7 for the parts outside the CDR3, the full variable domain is KAGVTQTPRYLIKTRGQQVTLSCSPISGHRSVSWYQQTPGQGLQFLFEYFSETQRNKGNFPGRFSGRQFSNSRSEMNVSTLELGDSALYLCASSPGEGSSYEQYFGPGTRLTVT.

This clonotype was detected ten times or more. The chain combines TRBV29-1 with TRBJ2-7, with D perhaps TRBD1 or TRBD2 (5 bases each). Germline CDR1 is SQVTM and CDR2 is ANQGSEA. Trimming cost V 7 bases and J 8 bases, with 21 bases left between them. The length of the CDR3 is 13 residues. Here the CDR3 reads CSGRDPVKRQQYF. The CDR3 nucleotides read TGCAGCGGACGGGACCCCGTGAAGAGGCAGCAGTACTTC.

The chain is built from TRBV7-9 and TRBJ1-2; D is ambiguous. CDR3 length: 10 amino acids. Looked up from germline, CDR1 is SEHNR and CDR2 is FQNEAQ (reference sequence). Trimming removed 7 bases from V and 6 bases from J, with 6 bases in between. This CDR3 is CASTGDGYTF. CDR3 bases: TGTGCCAGCACCGGGGATGGCTACACCTTC.

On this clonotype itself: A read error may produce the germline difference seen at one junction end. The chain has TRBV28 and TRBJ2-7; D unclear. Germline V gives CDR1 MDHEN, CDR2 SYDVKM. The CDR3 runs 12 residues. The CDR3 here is CTSSFRHYEQYF. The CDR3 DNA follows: TGTACCAGCAGTTTTCGGCATTACGAGCAGTACTTC.

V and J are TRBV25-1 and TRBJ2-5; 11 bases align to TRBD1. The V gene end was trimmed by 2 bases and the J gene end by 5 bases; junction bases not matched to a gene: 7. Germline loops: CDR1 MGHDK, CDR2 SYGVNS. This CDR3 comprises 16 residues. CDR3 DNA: TGTGCCAGCAGTGAAAGGGACAGGGGGGCGGGGGAGACCCAGTACTTC. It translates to CASSERDRGAGETQYF. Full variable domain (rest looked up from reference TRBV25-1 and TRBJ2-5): EADIYQTPRYLVIGTGKKITLECSQTMGHDKMYWYQQDPGMELHLIHYSYGVNSTEKGDLSSESTVSRIRTEHFPLTLESARPSHTSQYLCASSERDRGAGETQYFGPGTRLLVL.

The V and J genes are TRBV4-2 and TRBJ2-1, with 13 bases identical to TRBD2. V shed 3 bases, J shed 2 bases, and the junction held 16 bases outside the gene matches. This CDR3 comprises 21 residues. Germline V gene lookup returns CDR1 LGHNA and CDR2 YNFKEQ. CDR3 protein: CASSQRLAGGQEETPYNEQFF. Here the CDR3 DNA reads TGTGCCAGCAGCCAGAGACTAGCGGGAGGACAAGAAGAGACCCCCTACAATGAGCAGTTCTTC.

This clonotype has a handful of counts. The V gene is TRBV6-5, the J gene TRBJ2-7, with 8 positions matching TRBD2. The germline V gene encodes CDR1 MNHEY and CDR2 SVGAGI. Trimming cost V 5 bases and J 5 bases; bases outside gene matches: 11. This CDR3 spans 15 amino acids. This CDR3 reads CASSPTGTSFHEQYF. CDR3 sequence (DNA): TGTGCCAGCAGTCCAACCGGGACTAGTTTCCACGAGCAGTACTTC.

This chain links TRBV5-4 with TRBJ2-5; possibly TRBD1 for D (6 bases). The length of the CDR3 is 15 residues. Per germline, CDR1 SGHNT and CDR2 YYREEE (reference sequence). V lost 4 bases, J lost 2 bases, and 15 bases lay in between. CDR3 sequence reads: CASSPQGDGQETQYF. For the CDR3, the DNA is TGTGCCAGCAGCCCACAGGGTGATGGTCAAGAGACCCAGTACTTC.

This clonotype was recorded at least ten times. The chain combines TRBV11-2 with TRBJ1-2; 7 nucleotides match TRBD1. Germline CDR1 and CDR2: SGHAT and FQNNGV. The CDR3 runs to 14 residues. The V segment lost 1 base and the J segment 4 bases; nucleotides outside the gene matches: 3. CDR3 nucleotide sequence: TGTGCCAGCAGCTTAGGCGGGACAGTCTATGGCTACACCTTC. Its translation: CASSLGGTVYGYTF.